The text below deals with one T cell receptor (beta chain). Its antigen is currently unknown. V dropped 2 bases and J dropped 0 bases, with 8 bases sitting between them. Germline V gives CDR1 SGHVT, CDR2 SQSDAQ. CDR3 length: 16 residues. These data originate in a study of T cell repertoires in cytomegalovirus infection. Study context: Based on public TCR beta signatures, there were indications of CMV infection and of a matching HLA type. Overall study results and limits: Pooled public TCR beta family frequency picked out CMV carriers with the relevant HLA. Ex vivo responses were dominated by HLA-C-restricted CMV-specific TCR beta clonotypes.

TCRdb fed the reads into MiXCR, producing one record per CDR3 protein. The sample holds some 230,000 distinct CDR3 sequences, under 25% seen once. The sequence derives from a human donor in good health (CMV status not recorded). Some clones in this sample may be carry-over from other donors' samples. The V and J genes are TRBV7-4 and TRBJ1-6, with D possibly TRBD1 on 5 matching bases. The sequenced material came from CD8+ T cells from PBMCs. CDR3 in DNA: TGTGCCAGCAGCTTAATGGGGGACTCCTATAATTCACCCCTCCACTTT. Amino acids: CASSLMGDSYNSPLHF. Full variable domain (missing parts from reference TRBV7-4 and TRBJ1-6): GAGVSQSPRYKVAKRGRDVALRCDSISGHVTLYWYRQTLGQGSEVLTYSQSDAQRDKSGRPSGRFSAERPERSVSTLKIQRTEQGDSAVYLCASSLMGDSYNSPLHFGNGTRLTVT.